A single TCR beta chain is shown here with its context. The V end was cut by 5 bases, the J end by 5 bases, with 18 bases between. CDR1 and CDR2 from the germline V gene are SGHDN and FVKESK. The CDR3 extends over 15 amino acids. Sequencing was performed with immunoSEQ multiplex PCR; in TCRdb, only in-frame clones are kept and a portion is missing. The sample carries roughly 350,000 clones, around 88% recorded once. As for treatment: roughly 20 received Ad26.COV2.S at low or high dose, single or two shots; about 5 received placebo; per-sample allocation not given. Specimen acquisition occurred on day 63 following the initial vaccine or placebo injection. Vaccination used an Ad26 vector expressing Wuhan-strain SARS-CoV-2 spike. The data are from a study of Ad26.COV2.S vaccination and SARS-CoV-2 variants. Study background: Dosing was one shot or two shots 56 days apart.

This sample comprised peripheral blood, obtained in a trial of Ad26.COV2.S vaccine versus placebo. This TCR was recovered from a person aged 18 to 65 who received the Ad26.COV2.S COVID-19 vaccine or a placebo. The chain uses TRBV14 and TRBJ2-5; D is perhaps TRBD2 (6 bases). The CDR3 DNA sequence: TGTGCCAGCAGCTCCTACGTTCCGGCGGGGGAGACCCAGTACTTC. Amino acid sequence: CASSSYVPAGETQYF.